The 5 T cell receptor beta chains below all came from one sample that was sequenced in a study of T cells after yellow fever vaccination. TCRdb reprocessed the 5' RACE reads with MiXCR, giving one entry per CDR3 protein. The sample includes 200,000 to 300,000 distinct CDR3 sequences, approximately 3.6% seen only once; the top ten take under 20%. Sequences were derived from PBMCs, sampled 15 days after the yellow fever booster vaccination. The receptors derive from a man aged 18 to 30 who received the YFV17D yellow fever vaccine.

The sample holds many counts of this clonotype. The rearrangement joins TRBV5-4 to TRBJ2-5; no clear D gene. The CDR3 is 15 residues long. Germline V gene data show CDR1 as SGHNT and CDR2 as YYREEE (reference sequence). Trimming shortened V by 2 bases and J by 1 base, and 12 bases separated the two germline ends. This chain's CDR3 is CASSFTSRPQETQYF. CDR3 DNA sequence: TGTGCCAGCAGCTTCACAAGCCGCCCCCAAGAGACCCAGTACTTC.

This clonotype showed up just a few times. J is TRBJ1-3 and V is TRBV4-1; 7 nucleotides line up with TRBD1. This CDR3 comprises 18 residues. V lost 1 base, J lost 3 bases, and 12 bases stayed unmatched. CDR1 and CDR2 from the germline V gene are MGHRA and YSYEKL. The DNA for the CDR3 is TGCGCCAGCAGCCAAGGCAACAGATACAGGGGCGATGGAAACACCATATATTTT. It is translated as CASSQGNRYRGDGNTIYF.

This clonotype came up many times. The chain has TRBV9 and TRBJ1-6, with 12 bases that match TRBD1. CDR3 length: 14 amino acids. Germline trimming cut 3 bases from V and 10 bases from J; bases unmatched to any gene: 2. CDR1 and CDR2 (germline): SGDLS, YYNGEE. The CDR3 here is CASSAGTGGSPLHF. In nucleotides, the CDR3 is TGTGCCAGCAGCGCCGGGACAGGGGGCTCACCCCTCCACTTT.

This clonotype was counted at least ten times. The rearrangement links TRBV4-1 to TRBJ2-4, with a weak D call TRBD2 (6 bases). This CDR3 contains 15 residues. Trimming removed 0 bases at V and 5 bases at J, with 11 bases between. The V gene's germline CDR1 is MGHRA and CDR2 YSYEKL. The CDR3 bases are TGCGCCAGCAGCCAAGAACGGGGACTTCAAAACATTCAGTACTTC. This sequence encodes CASSQERGLQNIQYF.

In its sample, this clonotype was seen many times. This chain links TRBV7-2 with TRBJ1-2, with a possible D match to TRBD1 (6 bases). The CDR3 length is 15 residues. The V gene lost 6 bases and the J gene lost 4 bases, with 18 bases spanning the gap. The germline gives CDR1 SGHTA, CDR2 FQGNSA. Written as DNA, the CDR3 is TGTGCCAGCAGTCCCAAACAGGGATCCGCCTATGGCTACACCTTC. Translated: CASSPKQGSAYGYTF. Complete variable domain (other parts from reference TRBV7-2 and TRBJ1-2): GAGVSQSPSNKVTEKGKDVELRCDPISGHTALYWYRQSLGQGLEFLIYFQGNSAPDKSGLPSDRFSAERTGGSVSTLTIQRTQQEDSAVYLCASSPKQGSAYGYTFGSGTRLTVV.